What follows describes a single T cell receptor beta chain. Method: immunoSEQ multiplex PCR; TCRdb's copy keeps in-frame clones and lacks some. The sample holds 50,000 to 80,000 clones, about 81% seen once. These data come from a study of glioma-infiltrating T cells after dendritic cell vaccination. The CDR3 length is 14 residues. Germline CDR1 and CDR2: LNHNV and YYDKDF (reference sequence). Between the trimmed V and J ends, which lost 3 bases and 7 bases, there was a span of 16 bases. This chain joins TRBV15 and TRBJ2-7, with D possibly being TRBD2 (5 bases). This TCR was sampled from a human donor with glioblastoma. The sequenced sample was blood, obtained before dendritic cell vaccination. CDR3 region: CATSRASGVGEQYF. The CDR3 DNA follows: TGTGCCACCAGCAGGGCCTCCGGGGTTGGTGAGCAGTACTTC.